These 32 T cell receptor beta chains originate from one sample sequenced in a study of blood T cell repertoires in COVID-19 (dated by TCRdb to 2020 to 2021). To prepare the library, the immunoSEQ multiplex PCR assay was applied. This is the immuneACCESS table as TCRdb keeps it, with only in-frame sequences that have V and J called. A part of the clones is gone; compared with another copy, unresolved V genes explain less than half, and the rest is unexplained. This sample comprises 140,000 to 150,000 clones, approximately 82% of them detected only once. In total, the top ten clones hold roughly 10% of the sample. The sample taken for sequencing was peripheral blood. The receptors here all came from a man aged 55 to 70 with active or convalescent COVID-19.

The rearrangement joins TRBV18 to TRBJ2-1; D unresolved. The CDR3 consists of 14 residues. The germline CDR1 and CDR2 sequences are KGHSH and LQKENI. With 3 bases removed from V and 0 bases from J, the gap between germline ends came to 6 bases. The CDR3 DNA follows: TGTGCCAGCTCACCTGTCGGCTCCTACAATGAGCAGTTCTTC. Translation: CASSPVGSYNEQFF.

The V and J genes are TRBV5-1 and TRBJ2-2; no definite D call. This CDR3 has 14 amino acids. The germline V gene has CDR1 SGHRS and CDR2 YFSETQ. Deletions cut 7 bases from V and 6 bases from J, with 16 bases between. DNA for the CDR3: TGCGCCAGCGAAAGTTCGGGTTTGGCCGGGGAGCTGTTTTTT. This codes for CASESSGLAGELFF.

This clone has a handful of counts. V gene TRBV5-4 combines with J gene TRBJ2-1; no firm D call. CDR1 is SGHNT and CDR2 is YYREEE in the germline V gene (reference sequence). Trimming removed 0 bases from V and 2 bases from J, with 6 bases in between. The length of the CDR3 is 14 residues. In DNA form, the CDR3 reads TGTGCCAGCAGCTTGGTGGCGGCCTACAATGAGCAGTTCTTC. Translating gives CASSLVAAYNEQFF. The full variable domain, its missing parts supplied by reference TRBV5-4 and TRBJ2-1, is ETGVTQSPTHLIKTRGQQVTLRCSSQSGHNTVSWYQQALGQGPQFIFQYYREEENGRGNFPPRFSGLQFPNYSSELNVNALELDDSALYLCASSLVAAYNEQFFGPGTRLTVL.

V usage is TRBV6-5 and J usage is TRBJ2-3; D gene uncertain. Trimming left V 0 bases short and J 0 bases short, with 7 bases between. The CDR3 runs 15 residues. CDR1 MNHEY and CDR2 SVGAGI come from the germline V gene. As DNA, the CDR3 is TGTGCCAGCAGTTACTCCCAAACAAGCACAGATACGCAGTATTTT. This codes for CASSYSQTSTDTQYF.

The genes are TRBV19 and TRBJ1-3; D gene uncertain. The V end was cut by 5 bases, the J end by 0 bases, with 20 bases between. Germline assignment: CDR1 LNHDA and CDR2 SQIVND (reference sequence). The CDR3 is 18 residues long. For the CDR3, the DNA is TGTGCCAGTAGTGGCGAAAGAACAGCGGTGTCCTCTGGAAACACCATATATTTT. It translates to CASSGERTAVSSGNTIYF.

V and J are TRBV5-1 and TRBJ2-3, with 16 bases matching TRBD2. CDR1 is SGHRS, CDR2 YFSETQ, per germline. This CDR3 comprises 16 residues. Trimming at V came to 4 bases and at J to 4 bases, leaving 3 bases not matched to a gene. The CDR3 DNA reads as TGCGCCAGCAGCGTGGGGACTAGCGGGGGGGCAGATACGCAGTATTTT. The encoded protein is CASSVGTSGGADTQYF.

The J gene is TRBJ1-3, the V gene TRBV11-2; D gene unclear. The germline V gene encodes CDR1 SGHAT and CDR2 FQNNGV. The CDR3 runs 17 residues. V gave up 3 bases and J gave up 0 bases, with 15 bases separating them. The chain's CDR3 is CASSFGLPFSSGNTIYF. For the CDR3, the DNA is TGTGCCAGCAGCTTCGGTCTCCCCTTTTCCTCTGGAAACACCATATATTTT.

This chain links TRBV7-6 with TRBJ2-5; D is unresolved. The V and J ends lost 4 bases and 3 bases respectively, with 12 bases between them. Germline V gene data show CDR1 as SGHVS and CDR2 as FNYEAQ. The CDR3 totals 14 residues. The CDR3 coding sequence is TGTGCCAGCAGCTCAACGTTACGGGAAGAGACCCAGTACTTC. This encodes CASSSTLREETQYF. The whole variable domain, remainder taken from reference TRBV7-6 and TRBJ2-5, is GAGVSQSPRYKVTKRGQDVALRCDPISGHVSLYWYRQALGQGPEFLTYFNYEAQQDKSGLPNDRFSAERPEGSISTLTIQRTEQRDSAMYRCASSSTLREETQYFGPGTRLLVL.

This clone was observed a few times. This chain links TRBV19 with TRBJ2-5, with 13 positions matching TRBD2. The CDR3 is 17 residues long. The V segment lost 5 bases and the J segment 0 bases; nucleotides outside the gene matches: 6. Germline lookup yields CDR1 LNHDA and CDR2 SQIVND (reference sequence). CDR3 residues: CASSRWTSGGHQETQYF. The DNA of the CDR3 is TGTGCCAGTAGTCGGTGGACTAGCGGGGGACACCAAGAGACCCAGTACTTC.

The genes are TRBV11-2 and TRBJ2-7, with D possibly matching TRBD1 (6 bases). Trimming shortened V by 5 bases and J by 2 bases, and 10 bases separated the two germline ends. This CDR3 is 13 amino acids long. Germline CDR1 SGHAT, CDR2 FQNNGV. The CDR3 loop reads CASSRGQTYEQYF. CDR3 bases: TGTGCCAGCAGCCGAGGACAGACCTACGAGCAGTACTTC.

The chain uses TRBV28 and TRBJ2-7; 8 nucleotides agree with TRBD2. Germline-derived CDR1 and CDR2 are MDHEN and SYDVKM. After removal of 5 bases from V and 6 bases from J, the junction contained 9 bases not matched to a gene. This CDR3 spans 14 amino acids. CDR3 nucleotides: TGTGCCAGCAGTGGAACCAGCGGGAGTCGCGAGCAGTACGTC. Its translation: CASSGTSGSREQYV.

The chain recombines TRBV9 with TRBJ1-5; tentatively, D is TRBD1 (6 bases). This CDR3 spans 17 amino acids. In germline, CDR1 is SGDLS, CDR2 YYNGEE. Trimming pared 4 bases from V and 5 bases from J, leaving 22 bases between. The CDR3 is CASSPGKGGWSDQPQHF. The CDR3 bases are TGTGCCAGCAGCCCCGGGAAAGGGGGTTGGTCTGATCAGCCCCAGCATTTT.

V gene TRBV10-2 combines with J gene TRBJ1-6; D remains ambiguous. Germline assignment: CDR1 WSHSY and CDR2 SAAADI. Trimming pared 6 bases from V and 7 bases from J, leaving 7 bases between. The CDR3 runs to 12 residues. CDR3 in DNA: TGCGCCAGCAGGGTACGGAATTCACCCCTCCACTTT. Translating gives CASRVRNSPLHF.

The chain employs TRBV19 and TRBJ2-3; the match to TRBD1 covers 7 bases. V was clipped by 6 bases and J by 5 bases; unmatched bases: 11. Germline assignment: CDR1 LNHDA and CDR2 SQIVND (reference sequence). This CDR3 is 15 amino acids long. The CDR3: CASSGNRGLGDTQYF. The DNA for the CDR3 is TGTGCCAGTAGCGGGAACAGGGGCCTAGGAGATACGCAGTATTTT.

The rearrangement joins TRBV25-1 to TRBJ2-3, with TRBD1 matching over 8 bases. The CDR3 has 15 amino acids. Germline V lookup: CDR1 MGHDK, CDR2 SYGVNS. The V segment lost 4 bases and the J segment 2 bases; nucleotides outside the gene matches: 5. CDR3 nucleotides: TGTGCCAGCAGTGGCTGGACAGGGAACACAGATACGCAGTATTTT. Encoded protein: CASSGWTGNTDTQYF.

CDR3 residues: CASSETGVTGELFF. CDR3 bases: TGTGCCAGCAGTGAAACAGGGGTGACCGGGGAGCTGTTTTTT. The J gene is TRBJ2-2, the V gene TRBV25-1, with TRBD1 identical over 7 bases. CDR1 MGHDK and CDR2 SYGVNS come from the germline V gene. The V segment lost 2 bases and the J segment 5 bases; nucleotides outside the gene matches: 2. The CDR3 runs 14 residues. The complete variable domain, with remaining parts taken from reference TRBV25-1 and TRBJ2-2, reads EADIYQTPRYLVIGTGKKITLECSQTMGHDKMYWYQQDPGMELHLIHYSYGVNSTEKGDLSSESTVSRIRTEHFPLTLESARPSHTSQYLCASSETGVTGELFFGEGSRLTVL.

This sequence joins TRBV7-8 and TRBJ2-6; D possibly corresponds to TRBD1 (6 bases). The CDR3 sequence is 14 residues long. Trimming removed 0 bases at V and 16 bases at J, with 16 bases between. In germline, CDR1 is SGHVS, CDR2 FQNEAQ. The CDR3 is CASSLAVRGTPLTF. The CDR3 region has the DNA TGTGCCAGCAGCTTAGCGGTCAGGGGCACTCCTCTGACTTTC.

The chain employs TRBV6-1 and TRBJ1-2; D may be TRBD1 (5 bases). CDR3 size: 14 residues. CDR1 is MNHNS and CDR2 is SASEGT in the germline V gene. Trimming left V 1 base short and J 5 bases short, with 11 bases between. CDR3 residues: CASSEVTGTYGYTF. DNA of the CDR3: TGTGCCAGCAGTGAAGTAACAGGAACTTATGGCTACACCTTC.

The chain has TRBV7-9 and TRBJ1-4; TRBD1 agrees at 9 bases. V was pared by 6 bases and J by 11 bases, with 10 bases of the junction left unmatched. Germline CDR1 reads SEHNR; CDR2 reads FQNEAQ (reference sequence). The CDR3 contains 14 residues. CDR3 in DNA: TGTGCCAGCAGTTTCGCTGGACAGGGGACGAAACTGTTTTTT. This translates into CASSFAGQGTKLFF. Full variable domain (remainder filled in from reference TRBV7-9 and TRBJ1-4): DTGVSQNPRHKITKRGQNVTFRCDPISEHNRLYWYRQTLGQGPEFLTYFQNEAQLEKSRLLSDRFSAERPKGSFSTLEIQRTEQGDSAMYLCASSFAGQGTKLFFGSGTQLSVL.

The rearrangement uses TRBV6-5 and TRBJ1-4; TRBD1 aligns across 8 bases. Per the germline V gene, CDR1 is MNHEY and CDR2 is SVGAGI. The ends lost 5 bases at V and 5 bases at J; junction bases unmatched: 4. This CDR3 region has 14 residues. CDR3 amino acids: CASSNRDRNEKLFF. The CDR3, as DNA: TGTGCCAGCAGTAACCGGGACAGGAATGAAAAACTGTTTTTT.

This chain connects TRBV7-2 to TRBJ2-1, with D possibly matching TRBD2 (5 bases). The CDR3 totals 17 residues. The V gene's germline CDR1 is SGHTA and CDR2 FQGNSA. Between the trimmed V and J ends, which lost 0 bases and 5 bases, there was a span of 17 bases. CDR3 amino acids: CASSLARVWERDNEQFF. The CDR3, as DNA: TGTGCCAGCAGCTTAGCTCGTGTCTGGGAGAGGGACAATGAGCAGTTCTTC.

The CDR3 DNA sequence: TGTGCCAGCAGCCTCGGACTAGCGGGAGCCTACGAGCAGTACGTC. Its translation is CASSLGLAGAYEQYV. This rearrangement joins TRBV6-2 or TRBV6-3 to TRBJ2-7; 13 nucleotides agree with TRBD2. Germline loops: CDR1 MNHEY, CDR2 SVGEGT. This CDR3 is built from 15 residues. The junction had 4 bases not matched to a gene; V was cut back by 6 bases and J by 2 bases.

The CDR3 protein is CASSESRVAEAFF. CDR3 nucleotides: TGCGCCAGCAGTGAGTCGAGGGTAGCTGAAGCTTTCTTT. This chain uses TRBV10-1 with TRBJ1-1; the D is unclear. The V end lost 0 bases, the J end lost 6 bases, and 8 bases lay between the germline ends. The CDR3 totals 13 residues. CDR1 is WNHNN and CDR2 is SYGVQD in the germline V gene (reference sequence).

Comment on this clone: A junction end diverges from the germline sequence, so it may reflect a read error. J is TRBJ2-5 and V is TRBV7-8; D remains ambiguous. This CDR3 is built from 12 residues. Germline loops: CDR1 SGHVS, CDR2 FQNEAQ. The CDR3 here is CASSSTRAVFHF. The CDR3 coding sequence is TGTGCCAGCAGCTCAACTCGTGCTGTGTTCCACTTC.

The J gene is TRBJ1-4, the V gene TRBV19, with D unresolved. Germline lookup yields CDR1 LNHDA and CDR2 SQIVND (reference sequence). The CDR3 is 11 amino acids. The V end lost 7 bases, the J end lost 5 bases, and 5 bases lay between the germline ends. CDR3 region: CASTRNEKLFF. The CDR3 nucleotides read TGTGCCAGTACCAGGAATGAAAAACTGTTTTTT.

CDR3 sequence: CASSLFRGQETQYF. DNA for the CDR3: TGTGCCAGCAGCTTATTTAGGGGCCAAGAGACCCAGTACTTC. This chain uses TRBV11-3 with TRBJ2-5; a possible D gene is TRBD1 (5 bases). V lost 2 bases to trimming and J lost 1 base, with 8 bases between them. The germline V gene has CDR1 SGHNT and CDR2 YENEEA. CDR3 size: 14 residues.

The chain employs TRBV28 and TRBJ2-4, with D perhaps matching TRBD1 (6 bases). Germline values: CDR1 MDHEN, CDR2 SYDVKM. The CDR3 contains 12 residues. The ends were cut back, 6 bases at V and 10 bases at J, with 13 bases in the middle. The chain's CDR3 is CASREGGSIQYF. In DNA form, the CDR3 reads TGTGCCAGCAGGGAAGGGGGAAGTATTCAGTACTTC.

The rearrangement uses TRBV6-6 and TRBJ2-7; 7 bases map to TRBD1. The germline CDR1 and CDR2 sequences are MNHNY and SVGAGI (reference sequence). This CDR3 spans 15 amino acids. V trimming: 5 bases; J trimming: 0 bases; junction bases outside the gene matches: 7. The CDR3 nucleotides read TGTGCCAGCAGTGACAGGGCCTTTTCCTCCTACGAGCAGTACTTC. Translating it yields CASSDRAFSSYEQYF.

This chain joins TRBV7-9 and TRBJ2-3; 8 bases are shared with TRBD2. The ends lost 4 bases at V and 3 bases at J; junction bases unmatched: 12. Germline V gives CDR1 SEHNR, CDR2 FQNEAQ (reference sequence). This CDR3 contains 17 residues. The CDR3 nucleotides are TGTGCCAGCAGCTCCCCCCGTGTAGCGGGAAAGACAGATACGCAGTATTTT. Its protein product is CASSSPRVAGKTDTQYF.

This chain links TRBV6-2 or TRBV6-3 with TRBJ1-2; TRBD1 matches at 8 bases. Germline trimming cut 0 bases from V and 5 bases from J; bases unmatched to any gene: 11. The CDR3 loop spans 17 amino acids. From germline, CDR1 is MNHEY and CDR2 SVGEGT. The CDR3 nucleotides are TGTGCCAGCAGTTACTCGATTCGGACAGGGCTGGAATATGGCTACACCTTC. Translated, it gives CASSYSIRTGLEYGYTF.

The chain is built from TRBV6-5 and TRBJ1-1, with 7 bases aligning to TRBD1. The V segment lost 7 bases and the J segment 2 bases; nucleotides outside the gene matches: 10. The CDR3 is 15 residues long. The V gene's germline CDR1 is MNHEY and CDR2 SVGAGI. CDR3 region: CASTQDRDVNTEAFF. The CDR3 DNA sequence: TGTGCCAGCACCCAAGACAGGGACGTTAACACTGAAGCTTTCTTT.

The chain joins TRBV28 to TRBJ2-5, with TRBD1 matching over 8 bases. The CDR3 is 13 residues long. Trimming cost V 4 bases and J 5 bases; bases outside gene matches: 3. CDR1 is MDHEN and CDR2 is SYDVKM in the germline V gene. The CDR3 nucleotides are TGTGCCAGCAGTTCAGGGGGCTTTGAGACCCAGTACTTC. Translation gives CASSSGGFETQYF.